This section outlines one TCR beta chain sequence together with its context. One end of the junction fails to match germline, which may point to a read error. PCR was performed a second time for about 7 to 11 cycles using a sample-barcoded 5' primer and a J-beta primer mix. TCRdb passed the 5' RACE reads through MiXCR, listing each CDR3 protein once. The table has about 840,000 distinct CDR3 sequences, 25% to 35% seen once; the top ten hold 10% to 13%. These data come from a study of blood T cells in healthy people across ages. CDR3 length equals 13 residues. CDR1 LNHNV and CDR2 YYDKDF come from the germline V gene (reference sequence). These data were likewise used in another study, on T cells of mothers and their children.

Specimen: blood. This clonotype was sampled from a woman aged 40 to 55 in good health. The V gene is TRBV15, the J gene TRBJ1-3; D remains unclear. The CDR3 nucleotides are TGCGCGACCCAAGTGGGCTCTGGAAACACCATATATTTT. Encoded protein: CATQVGSGNTIYF.